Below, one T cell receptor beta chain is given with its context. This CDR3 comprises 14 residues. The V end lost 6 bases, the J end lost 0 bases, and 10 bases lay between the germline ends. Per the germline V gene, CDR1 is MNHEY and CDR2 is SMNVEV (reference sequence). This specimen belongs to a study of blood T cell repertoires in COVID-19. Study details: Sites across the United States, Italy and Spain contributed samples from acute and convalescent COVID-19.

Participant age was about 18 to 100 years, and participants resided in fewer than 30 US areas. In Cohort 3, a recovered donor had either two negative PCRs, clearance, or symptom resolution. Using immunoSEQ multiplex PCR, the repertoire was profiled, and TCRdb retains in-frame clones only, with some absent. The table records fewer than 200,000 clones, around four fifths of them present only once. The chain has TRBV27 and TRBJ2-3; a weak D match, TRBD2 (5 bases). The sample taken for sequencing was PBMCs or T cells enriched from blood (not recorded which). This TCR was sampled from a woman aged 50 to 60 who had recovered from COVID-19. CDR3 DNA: TGTGCCAGCAGAGAGGGATTCAGCACAGATACGCAGTATTTT. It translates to CASREGFSTDTQYF.